Listed below are T cell receptor beta chains from one sample, sequenced in a study of T cells in pancreatic ductal adenocarcinoma. Using immunoSEQ multiplex PCR, the repertoire was profiled, and TCRdb retains in-frame clones only, with some absent. The sample has 85,000 to 120,000 clones, roughly 96% seen once; the top ten hold roughly 3%. The sample was PBMCs. The source is a human donor with pancreatic ductal adenocarcinoma. The CDR3 runs from the conserved cysteine through the conserved F or W. D genes are given only for firm matches. Some rows have no size entry. The others give once, few or many, or a class for an expanded clone.

d_gene: -; v_gene: TRBV6-5; abundance: -; j_gene: TRBJ2-1; CDR3aa: CASRDIRSYNEQFF; CDR3nt: TGTGCCAGCAGGGACATCCGCTCCTACAATGAGCAGTTCTTC
d_gene: -; v_gene: TRBV11-2; abundance: -; j_gene: TRBJ2-1; CDR3aa: CASSPRTGSYNEQFF; CDR3nt: TGTGCCAGCAGCCCCCGGACTGGCTCCTACAATGAGCAGTTCTTC
d_gene: -; v_gene: TRBV28; abundance: once; j_gene: TRBJ1-2; CDR3aa: CASSLSGEGFGYTF; CDR3nt: TGTGCCAGCAGTTTGTCTGGAGAGGGTTTCGGCTACACCTTC
d_gene: -; v_gene: TRBV11-2; abundance: -; j_gene: TRBJ2-6; CDR3aa: CASSSSTLARSGANVLTF; CDR3nt: TGTGCCAGCAGCTCTTCAACACTAGCCCGCTCTGGGGCCAACGTCCTGACTTTC
d_gene: TRBD1; v_gene: TRBV7-2; abundance: -; j_gene: TRBJ1-4; CDR3aa: CASSKGDSEKLFF; CDR3nt: TGTGCCAGCAGCAAGGGGGACAGTGAAAAACTGTTTTTT
d_gene: -; v_gene: TRBV7-2; abundance: -; j_gene: TRBJ1-3; CDR3aa: CATQGNTGNTIYF; CDR3nt: TGTGCCACCCAGGGGAACACTGGAAACACCATATATTTT
d_gene: -; v_gene: TRBV9; abundance: -; j_gene: TRBJ2-1; CDR3aa: CASSVASSYNEQFF; CDR3nt: TGTGCCAGCAGCGTAGCTAGCTCCTACAATGAGCAGTTCTTC
d_gene: -; v_gene: TRBV18; abundance: -; j_gene: TRBJ2-5; CDR3aa: CASSPRPDSLGVEETQYF; CDR3nt: TGTGCCAGCTCACCACGCCCGGACAGTCTAGGGGTAGAAGAGACCCAGTACTTC
d_gene: TRBD2; v_gene: TRBV11-3; abundance: -; j_gene: TRBJ2-1; CDR3aa: CASSLGVAGAYNEQFF; CDR3nt: TGTGCCAGCAGCTTAGGGGTAGCGGGAGCTTACAATGAGCAGTTCTTC
d_gene: -; v_gene: TRBV6-5; abundance: -; j_gene: TRBJ2-1; CDR3aa: CASSPTRSSPWEFF; CDR3nt: TGTGCCAGCAGCCCGACTAGGAGCTCACCTTGGGAGTTCTTC
d_gene: TRBD2; v_gene: TRBV7-9; abundance: -; j_gene: TRBJ2-1; CDR3aa: CASSLLAGGGNEQFF; CDR3nt: TGTGCCAGCAGCTTGCTAGCGGGAGGGGGAAATGAGCAGTTCTTC
d_gene: TRBD1; v_gene: TRBV5-1; abundance: once; j_gene: TRBJ1-2; CDR3aa: CASSFTGVYDGYTF; CDR3nt: TGCGCCAGCAGCTTTACAGGGGTGTACGATGGCTACACCTTC
d_gene: -; v_gene: TRBV2; abundance: -; j_gene: TRBJ1-3; CDR3aa: CASSYRLRSGNTIYF; CDR3nt: TGTGCCAGCAGTTACAGGCTTCGCTCTGGAAACACCATATATTTT
d_gene: -; v_gene: TRBV2; abundance: -; j_gene: TRBJ2-7; CDR3aa: CASRLLTQGGEQYF; CDR3nt: TGTGCCAGCCGACTCCTGACCCAGGGGGGCGAGCAGTACTTC
d_gene: TRBD1; v_gene: TRBV4-1; abundance: -; j_gene: TRBJ2-3; CDR3aa: CASSQPGQGVGTQYF; CDR3nt: TGCGCCAGCAGCCAACCGGGACAGGGCGTTGGTACGCAGTATTTT
d_gene: TRBD1; v_gene: TRBV28; abundance: -; j_gene: TRBJ2-3; CDR3aa: CASSLPGTGGDTQYF; CDR3nt: TGTGCCAGCAGTTTACCCGGGACAGGGGGGGATACGCAGTATTTT
d_gene: TRBD2; v_gene: TRBV4-2; abundance: -; j_gene: TRBJ2-1; CDR3aa: CASSQQLTSGHYNEQFF; CDR3nt: TGTGCCAGCAGCCAACAGCTCACTAGCGGTCATTACAATGAGCAGTTCTTC
d_gene: -; v_gene: TRBV28; abundance: -; j_gene: TRBJ1-4; CDR3aa: CASRTGSEKLFF; CDR3nt: TGTGCCAGCAGAACGGGGTCTGAAAAACTGTTTTTT
d_gene: TRBD2; v_gene: TRBV25-1; abundance: -; j_gene: TRBJ2-1; CDR3aa: CASSDSGRGMYEQFF; CDR3nt: TGTGCCAGCAGTGATAGCGGGAGAGGAATGTATGAGCAGTTCTTC
d_gene: -; v_gene: TRBV27; abundance: -; j_gene: TRBJ2-2; CDR3aa: CASRQYTGELFF; CDR3nt: TGTGCCAGCAGACAATACACCGGGGAGCTGTTTTTT
d_gene: -; v_gene: TRBV7-3; abundance: -; j_gene: TRBJ2-2; CDR3aa: CASSLTPIGELFF; CDR3nt: TGTGCCAGCAGCTTAACCCCCATCGGGGAGCTGTTTTTT
d_gene: -; v_gene: TRBV9; abundance: -; j_gene: TRBJ2-6; CDR3aa: CASSPDLRSGANVLTF; CDR3nt: TGTGCCAGCAGCCCTGACTTGCGCTCTGGGGCCAACGTCCTGACTTTC
d_gene: -; v_gene: TRBV4-1; abundance: -; j_gene: TRBJ2-5; CDR3aa: CASSQADRTQETQYF; CDR3nt: TGCGCCAGCAGCCAAGCTGACAGGACACAAGAGACCCAGTACTTC
d_gene: -; v_gene: TRBV28; abundance: -; j_gene: TRBJ2-5; CDR3aa: CASSPMGQRGGETQYF; CDR3nt: TGTGCCAGCAGTCCCATGGGTCAAAGGGGGGGAGAGACCCAGTACTTC
d_gene: TRBD2; v_gene: TRBV5-8; abundance: -; j_gene: TRBJ2-1; CDR3aa: CASSLTRLAGNNEQFF; CDR3nt: TGTGCCAGCAGCTTGACTAGGCTAGCGGGCAACAATGAGCAGTTCTTC
d_gene: TRBD2; v_gene: TRBV29-1; abundance: -; j_gene: TRBJ2-3; CDR3aa: CSVRLAGGGDTQYF; CDR3nt: TGCAGCGTTAGACTAGCGGGAGGAGGAGATACGCAGTATTTT